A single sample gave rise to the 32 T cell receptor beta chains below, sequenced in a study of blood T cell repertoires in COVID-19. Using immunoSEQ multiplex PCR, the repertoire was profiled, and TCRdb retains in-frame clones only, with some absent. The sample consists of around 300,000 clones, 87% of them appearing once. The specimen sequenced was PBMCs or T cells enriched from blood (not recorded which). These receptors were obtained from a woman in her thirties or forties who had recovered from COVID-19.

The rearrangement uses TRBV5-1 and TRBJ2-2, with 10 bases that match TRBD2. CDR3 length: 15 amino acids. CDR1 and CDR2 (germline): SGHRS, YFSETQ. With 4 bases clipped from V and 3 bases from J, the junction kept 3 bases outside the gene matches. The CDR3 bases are TGCGCCAGCAGCCTAGCGGGAGCGGACACCGGGGAGCTGTTTTTT. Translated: CASSLAGADTGELFF.

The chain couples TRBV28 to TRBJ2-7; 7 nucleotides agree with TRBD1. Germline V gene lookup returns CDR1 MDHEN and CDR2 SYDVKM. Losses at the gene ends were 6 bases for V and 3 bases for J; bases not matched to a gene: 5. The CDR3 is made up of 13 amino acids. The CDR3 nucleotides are TGTGCCAGCAGCACGGGACAGATCTACGAGCAGTACTTC. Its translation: CASSTGQIYEQYF.

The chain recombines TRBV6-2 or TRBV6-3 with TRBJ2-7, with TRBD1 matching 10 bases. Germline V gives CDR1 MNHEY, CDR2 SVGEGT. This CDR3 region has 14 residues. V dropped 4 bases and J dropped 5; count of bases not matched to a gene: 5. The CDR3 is CASSSGQGIHEQYF. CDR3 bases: TGTGCCAGCAGTTCGGGACAGGGGATCCACGAGCAGTACTTC.

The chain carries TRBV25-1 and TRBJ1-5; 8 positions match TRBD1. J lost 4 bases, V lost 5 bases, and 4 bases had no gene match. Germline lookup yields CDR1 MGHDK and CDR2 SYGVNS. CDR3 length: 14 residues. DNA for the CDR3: TGTGCCAGCAGTACAGGGGGGGTAAATCAGCCCCAGCATTTT. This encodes CASSTGGVNQPQHF.

Here the CDR3 reads CASTRTRGAHEQFF. The CDR3 coding sequence is TGTGCCAGCACCCGAACCAGGGGCGCCCATGAGCAGTTCTTC. The rearrangement links TRBV28 to TRBJ2-1; weak D call: TRBD1 (6 bases). The CDR3 totals 14 residues. Germline V gives CDR1 MDHEN, CDR2 SYDVKM. Trimming left V 7 bases short and J 8 bases short, with 18 bases between. Using reference TRBV28 and TRBJ2-1 for the parts outside the CDR3, the full variable domain is DVKVTQSSRYLVKRTGEKVFLECVQDMDHENMFWYRQDPGLGLRLIYFSYDVKMKEKGDIPEGYSVSREKKERFSLILESASTNQTSMYLCASTRTRGAHEQFFGPGTRLTVL.

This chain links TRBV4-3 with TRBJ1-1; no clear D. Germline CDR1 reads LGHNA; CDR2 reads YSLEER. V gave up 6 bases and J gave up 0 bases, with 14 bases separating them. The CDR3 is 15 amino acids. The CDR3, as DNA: TGCGCCAGCAGACTGGAGGCGGGTTTGAACACTGAAGCTTTCTTT. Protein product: CASRLEAGLNTEAFF.

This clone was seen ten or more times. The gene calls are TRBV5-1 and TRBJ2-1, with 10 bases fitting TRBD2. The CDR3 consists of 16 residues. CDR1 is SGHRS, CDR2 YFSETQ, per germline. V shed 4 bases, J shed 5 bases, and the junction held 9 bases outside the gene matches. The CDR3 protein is CASSIQSGRANNEQFF. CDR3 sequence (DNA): TGCGCCAGCAGCATCCAAAGCGGGAGGGCCAACAATGAGCAGTTCTTC.

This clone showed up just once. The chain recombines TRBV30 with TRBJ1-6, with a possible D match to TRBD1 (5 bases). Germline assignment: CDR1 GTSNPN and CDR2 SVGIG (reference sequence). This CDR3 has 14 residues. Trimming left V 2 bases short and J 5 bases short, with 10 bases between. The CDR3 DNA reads TGTGCCTGGAGTTCAGGGATCCATAATTCACCCCTCCACTTT. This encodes CAWSSGIHNSPLHF.

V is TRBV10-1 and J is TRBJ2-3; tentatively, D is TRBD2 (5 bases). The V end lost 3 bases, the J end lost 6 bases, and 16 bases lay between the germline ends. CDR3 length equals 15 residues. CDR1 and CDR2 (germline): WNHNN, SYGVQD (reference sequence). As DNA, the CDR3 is TGCGCCAGCAGTGATTTTGGACTCTCCACCGATACGCAGTATTTT. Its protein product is CASSDFGLSTDTQYF.

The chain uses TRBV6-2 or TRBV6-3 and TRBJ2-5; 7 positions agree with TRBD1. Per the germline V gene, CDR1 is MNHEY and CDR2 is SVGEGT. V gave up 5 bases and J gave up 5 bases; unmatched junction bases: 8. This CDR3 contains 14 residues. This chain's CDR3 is CASSRQQGLETQYF. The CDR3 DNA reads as TGTGCCAGCAGTCGACAACAGGGGTTGGAGACCCAGTACTTC.

CDR3 amino acids: CASSPQGAGSTEAFF. In DNA form, the CDR3 reads TGTGCCAGCTCACCACAGGGGGCAGGAAGTACTGAAGCTTTCTTT. The genes are TRBV18 and TRBJ1-1; TRBD1 aligns across 7 bases. The CDR3 covers 15 residues. CDR1 and CDR2 (germline): KGHSH, LQKENI. Trimming took 1 base from V and 5 from J; bases not matched to a gene: 7.

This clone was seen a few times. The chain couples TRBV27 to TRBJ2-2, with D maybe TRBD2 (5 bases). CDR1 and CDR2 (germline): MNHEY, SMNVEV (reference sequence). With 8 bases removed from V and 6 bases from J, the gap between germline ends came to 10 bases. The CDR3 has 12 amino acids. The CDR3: CASVGRAGELFF. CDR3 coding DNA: TGTGCCAGCGTTGGGCGGGCCGGGGAGCTGTTTTTT.

Here the CDR3 reads CASVFGRFRDTQYF. CDR3 DNA sequence: TGTGCCAGTGTTTTCGGGAGGTTCCGAGATACGCAGTATTTT. V usage is TRBV7-2 and J usage is TRBJ2-3; TRBD2 agrees at 7 bases. V dropped 9 bases and J dropped 5; count of bases not matched to a gene: 11. Germline lookup yields CDR1 SGHTA and CDR2 FQGNSA. CDR3 size: 14 residues.

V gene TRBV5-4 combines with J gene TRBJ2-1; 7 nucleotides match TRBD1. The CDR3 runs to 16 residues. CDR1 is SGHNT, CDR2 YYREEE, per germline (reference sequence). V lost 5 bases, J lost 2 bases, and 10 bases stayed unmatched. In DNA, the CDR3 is TGTGCCAGCAGTAAAGGGGGCGACGCAACCTACAATGAGCAGTTCTTC. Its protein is CASSKGGDATYNEQFF. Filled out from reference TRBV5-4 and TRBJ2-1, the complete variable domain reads ETGVTQSPTHLIKTRGQQVTLRCSSQSGHNTVSWYQQALGQGPQFIFQYYREEENGRGNFPPRFSGLQFPNYSSELNVNALELDDSALYLCASSKGGDATYNEQFFGPGTRLTVL.

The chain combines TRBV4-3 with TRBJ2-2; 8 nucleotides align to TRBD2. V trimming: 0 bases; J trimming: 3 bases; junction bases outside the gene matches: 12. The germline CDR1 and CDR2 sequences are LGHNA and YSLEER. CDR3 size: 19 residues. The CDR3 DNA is TGCGCCAGCAGCCAAGAGGCCCTCGGAGCGGGAGCCTACACCGGGGAGCTGTTTTTT. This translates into CASSQEALGAGAYTGELFF.

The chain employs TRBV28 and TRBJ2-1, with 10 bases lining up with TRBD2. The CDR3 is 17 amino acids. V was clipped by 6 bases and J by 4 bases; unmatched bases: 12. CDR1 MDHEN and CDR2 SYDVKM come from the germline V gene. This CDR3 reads CASRRAGGPISYNEQFF. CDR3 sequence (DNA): TGTGCCAGCAGACGAGCGGGAGGGCCAATTTCTTACAATGAGCAGTTCTTC.

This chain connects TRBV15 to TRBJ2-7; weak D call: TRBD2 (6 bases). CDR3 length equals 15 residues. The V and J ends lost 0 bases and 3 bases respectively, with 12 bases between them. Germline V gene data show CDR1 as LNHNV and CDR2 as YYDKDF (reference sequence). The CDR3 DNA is TGTGCCACCAGCAGAGAATCGGGCGGGAACTACGAGCAGTACTTC. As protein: CATSRESGGNYEQYF.

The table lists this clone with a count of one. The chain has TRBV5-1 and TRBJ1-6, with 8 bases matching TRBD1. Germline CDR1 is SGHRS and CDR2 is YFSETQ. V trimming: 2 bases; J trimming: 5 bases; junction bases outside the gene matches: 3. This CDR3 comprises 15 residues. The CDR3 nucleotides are TGCGCCAGCAGCTTACAGACAGGGGATAATTCACCCCTCCACTTT. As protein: CASSLQTGDNSPLHF.

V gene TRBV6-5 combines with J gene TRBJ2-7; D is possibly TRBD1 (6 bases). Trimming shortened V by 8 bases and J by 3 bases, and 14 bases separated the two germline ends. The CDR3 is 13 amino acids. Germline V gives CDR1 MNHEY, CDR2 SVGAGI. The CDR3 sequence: CASAGTTHYEQYF. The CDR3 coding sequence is TGTGCCAGCGCCGGGACAACTCACTACGAGCAGTACTTC.

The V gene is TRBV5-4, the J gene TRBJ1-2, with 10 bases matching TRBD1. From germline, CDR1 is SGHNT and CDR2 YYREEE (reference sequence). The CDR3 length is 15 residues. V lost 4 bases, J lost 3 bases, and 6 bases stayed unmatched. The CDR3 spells CASSGRGTGDYGYTF. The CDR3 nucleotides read TGTGCCAGCAGCGGGCGCGGGACAGGGGACTATGGCTACACCTTC.

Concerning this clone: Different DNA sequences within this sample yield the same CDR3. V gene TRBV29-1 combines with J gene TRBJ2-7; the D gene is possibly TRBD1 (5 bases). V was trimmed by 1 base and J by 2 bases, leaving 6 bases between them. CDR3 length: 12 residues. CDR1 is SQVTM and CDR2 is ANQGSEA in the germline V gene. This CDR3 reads CSVEGGPYEQYF. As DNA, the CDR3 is TGCAGCGTTGAAGGGGGCCCCTACGAGCAGTACTTC.

CDR3 protein: CASSPSGQAAYISNQPQHF. The CDR3 DNA follows: TGTGCCAGCAGCCCATCCGGACAAGCAGCATACATTAGCAATCAGCCCCAGCATTTT. The chain carries TRBV28 and TRBJ1-5, with D possibly matching TRBD1 (5 bases). CDR3 size: 19 residues. The V end was cut by 6 bases, the J end by 0 bases, with 24 bases between. Germline values: CDR1 MDHEN, CDR2 SYDVKM.

The chain's CDR3 is CAWSVLNGADEQYF. In DNA, the CDR3 is TGTGCCTGGAGTGTACTAAATGGTGCGGACGAGCAGTACTTC. The J gene is TRBJ2-7, the V gene TRBV30, with D unclear. This CDR3 spans 14 amino acids. The V end was cut by 0 bases, the J end by 5 bases, with 14 bases between. Germline loops: CDR1 GTSNPN, CDR2 SVGIG (reference sequence).

CDR3 sequence (DNA): TGTGCCAGCAGTGAAGGGGAGGGGAATCAGCCCCAGCATTTT. It codes for CASSEGEGNQPQHF. The V gene is TRBV6-1, the J gene TRBJ1-5; perhaps TRBD1 as D (5 bases). Between the trimmed V and J ends, which lost 1 base and 4 bases, there was a span of 8 bases. This CDR3 comprises 14 residues. Germline loops: CDR1 MNHNS, CDR2 SASEGT.

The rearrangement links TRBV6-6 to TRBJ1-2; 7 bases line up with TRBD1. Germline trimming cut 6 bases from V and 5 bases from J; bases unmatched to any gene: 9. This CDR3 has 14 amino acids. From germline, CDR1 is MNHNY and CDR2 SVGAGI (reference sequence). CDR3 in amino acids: CASRPSGTDYGYTF. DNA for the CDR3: TGTGCCAGCAGGCCTTCCGGGACAGATTATGGCTACACCTTC.

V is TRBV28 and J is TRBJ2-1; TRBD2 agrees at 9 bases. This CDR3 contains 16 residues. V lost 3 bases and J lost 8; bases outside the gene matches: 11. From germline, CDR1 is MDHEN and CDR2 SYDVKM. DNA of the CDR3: TGTGCCAGCAGTTTGGGGACTAGCCTGGGAGATGATGAGCAGTTCTTC. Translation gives CASSLGTSLGDDEQFF.

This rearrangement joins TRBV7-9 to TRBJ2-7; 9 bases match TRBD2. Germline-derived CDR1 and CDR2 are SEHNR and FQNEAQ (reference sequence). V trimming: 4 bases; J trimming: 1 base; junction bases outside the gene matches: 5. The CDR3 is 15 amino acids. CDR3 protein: CASSSRAGGSYEQYF. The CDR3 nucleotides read TGTGCCAGCAGCTCTCGAGCGGGAGGTTCCTACGAGCAGTACTTC.

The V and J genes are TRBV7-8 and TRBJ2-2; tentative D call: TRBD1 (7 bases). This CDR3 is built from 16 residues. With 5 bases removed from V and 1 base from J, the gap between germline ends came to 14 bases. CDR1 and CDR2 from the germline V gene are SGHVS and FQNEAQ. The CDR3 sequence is CASSERRGQNTGELFF. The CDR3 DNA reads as TGTGCCAGCAGCGAGAGGAGGGGGCAGAACACCGGGGAGCTGTTTTTT.

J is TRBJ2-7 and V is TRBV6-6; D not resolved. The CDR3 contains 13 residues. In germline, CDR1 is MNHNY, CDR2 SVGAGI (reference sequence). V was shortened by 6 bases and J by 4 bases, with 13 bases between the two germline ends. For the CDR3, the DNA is TGTGCCAGCAGCCCGGGTCCATATTACGAGCAGTACTTC. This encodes CASSPGPYYEQYF.

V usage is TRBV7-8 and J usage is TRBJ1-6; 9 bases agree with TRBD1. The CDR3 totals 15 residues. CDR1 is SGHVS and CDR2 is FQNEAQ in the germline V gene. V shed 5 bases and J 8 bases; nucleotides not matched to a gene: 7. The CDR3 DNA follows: TGTGCCAGCAGCGCCGGGACAGGGTTCCATTCACCCCTCCACTTT. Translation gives CASSAGTGFHSPLHF.

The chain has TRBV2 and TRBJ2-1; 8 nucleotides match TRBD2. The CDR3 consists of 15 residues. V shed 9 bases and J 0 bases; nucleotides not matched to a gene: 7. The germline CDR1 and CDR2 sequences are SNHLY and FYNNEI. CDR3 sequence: CASTNTSGSYNEQFF. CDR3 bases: TGTGCCAGTACCAATACTAGCGGCTCCTACAATGAGCAGTTCTTC.

As DNA, the CDR3 is TGTGCCAGCAGCCAAGATGGGACAGGGAAAGAAAAACTGTTTTTT. It codes for CASSQDGTGKEKLFF. The chain carries TRBV3-1 (or the pseudogene TRBV3-2) and TRBJ1-4, with TRBD1 matching over 9 bases. The CDR3 is made up of 15 amino acids. The V segment lost 0 bases and the J segment 8 bases; nucleotides outside the gene matches: 4. In germline, CDR1 is LGHDT, CDR2 YNNKEL (reference sequence).